The source of this TCR beta chain is a study of OX40 agonist ivuxolimab in advanced cancers. Background on the study: A history of anti-PD-1, anti-PD-L1 or anti-CTLA-4 therapy was acceptable, and approximately 40% had some. Findings and caveats of the study: By week 6 at 0.1 to 3.0 mg/kg, blood CD4+ and CD8+ T cells had expanded clonally.

The V gene lost 1 base and the J gene lost 5 bases, with 11 bases spanning the gap. Per germline, CDR1 MNHNS and CDR2 SASEGT. There are 14 residues in the CDR3. In regard to this clone: Its antigen is not known.

TCRdb keeps only in-frame clones here, not all; method: immunoSEQ multiplex PCR. The sample has 30,000 or so clones; approximately 80% are singletons. Sample: CD4+ or CD8+ T cells sorted from blood, taken in a trial of the OX40 agonist ivuxolimab. This receptor was identified in an adult with an advanced solid tumor such as melanoma, head and neck, liver or kidney cancer. V and J are TRBV6-1 and TRBJ1-1; D is unclear. The CDR3 reads CASSEGGLRTEAFF. The CDR3 coding sequence is TGTGCCAGCAGTGAAGGAGGGCTCCGGACTGAAGCTTTCTTT.